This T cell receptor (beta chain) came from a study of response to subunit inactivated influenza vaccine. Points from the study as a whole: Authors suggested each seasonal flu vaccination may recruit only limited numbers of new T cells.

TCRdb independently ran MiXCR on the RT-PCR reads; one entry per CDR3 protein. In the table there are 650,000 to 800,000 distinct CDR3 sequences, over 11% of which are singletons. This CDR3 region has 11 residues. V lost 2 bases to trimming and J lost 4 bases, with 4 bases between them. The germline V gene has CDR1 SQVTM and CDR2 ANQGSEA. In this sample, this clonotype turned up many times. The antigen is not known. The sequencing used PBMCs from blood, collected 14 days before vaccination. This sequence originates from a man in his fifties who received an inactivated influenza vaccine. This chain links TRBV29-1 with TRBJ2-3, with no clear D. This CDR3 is CSVEPADTQYF. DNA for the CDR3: TGCAGCGTTGAACCGGCAGATACGCAGTATTTT.